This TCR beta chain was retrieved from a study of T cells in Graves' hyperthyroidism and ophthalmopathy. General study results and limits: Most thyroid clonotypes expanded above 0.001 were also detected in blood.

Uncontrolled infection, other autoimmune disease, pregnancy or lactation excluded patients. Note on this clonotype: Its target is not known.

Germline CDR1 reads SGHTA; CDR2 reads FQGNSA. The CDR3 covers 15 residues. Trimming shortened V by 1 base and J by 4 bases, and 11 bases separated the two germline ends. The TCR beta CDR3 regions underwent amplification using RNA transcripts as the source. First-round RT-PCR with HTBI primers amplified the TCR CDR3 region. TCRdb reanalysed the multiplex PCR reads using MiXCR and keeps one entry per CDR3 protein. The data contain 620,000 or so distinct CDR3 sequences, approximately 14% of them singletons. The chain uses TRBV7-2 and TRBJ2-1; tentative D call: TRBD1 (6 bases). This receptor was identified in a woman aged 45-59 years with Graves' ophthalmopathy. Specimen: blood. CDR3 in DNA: TGTGCCAGCAGCTTAGTTCCGGGGACATACAATGAGCAGTTCTTC. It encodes CASSLVPGTYNEQFF.